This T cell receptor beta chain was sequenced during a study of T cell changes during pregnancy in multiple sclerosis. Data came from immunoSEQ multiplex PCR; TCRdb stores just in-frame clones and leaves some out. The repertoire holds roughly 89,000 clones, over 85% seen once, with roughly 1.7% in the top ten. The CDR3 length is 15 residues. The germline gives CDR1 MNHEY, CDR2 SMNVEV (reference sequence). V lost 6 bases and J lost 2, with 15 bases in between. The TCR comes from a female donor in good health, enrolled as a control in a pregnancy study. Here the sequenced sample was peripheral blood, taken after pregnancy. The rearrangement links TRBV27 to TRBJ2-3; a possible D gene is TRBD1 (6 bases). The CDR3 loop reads CASRRDITHTDTQYF. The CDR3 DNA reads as TGTGCCAGCAGGAGGGACATAACTCACACAGATACGCAGTATTTT.